Presented here are 19 T cell receptor beta chains from one specimen sequenced in a study of Graves' ophthalmopathy and Graves' hyperthyroidism. Amplification of the TCR beta CDR3 regions used RNA transcripts (as template). Investigators did first-round RT-PCR with HTBI primers, then second-round multiplex PCR. Each CDR3 protein gets one entry after TCRdb re-called the multiplex PCR reads with MiXCR. The sample holds a few hundred thousand distinct CDR3 sequences, around 18% seen once. The specimen was peripheral blood. These receptors were collected from a young woman with Graves' ophthalmopathy.

V is TRBV27 and J is TRBJ2-5, with a weak D call TRBD2 (5 bases). The CDR3 runs to 14 residues. Germline CDR1 and CDR2: MNHEY and SMNVEV (reference sequence). Between the trimmed V and J ends, which lost 4 bases and 4 bases, there was a span of 13 bases. CDR3 amino acids: CASSSEGMGETQYF. CDR3 bases: TGTGCCAGCAGTTCTGAGGGAATGGGAGAGACCCAGTACTTC.

This clonotype was recorded at least ten times. The chain combines TRBV6-2 or TRBV6-3 with TRBJ1-5; D is ambiguous. The CDR3 is 13 residues long. Trimming left V 3 bases short and J 2 bases short, with 5 bases between. Germline loops: CDR1 MNHEY, CDR2 SVGEGT. The CDR3: CASSYYGNQPQHF. The CDR3 nucleotides are TGTGCCAGCAGTTATTATGGCAATCAGCCCCAGCATTTT.

Ten or more counts support this clonotype. CDR3 bases: TGTGCCACCAGCTCAACCGGGACGGCGAACACTGAAGCTTTCTTT. Its protein product is CATSSTGTANTEAFF. The chain joins TRBV24-1 to TRBJ1-1, with a possible D match to TRBD1 (5 bases). V lost 7 bases and J lost 1, with 15 bases in between. Germline CDR1 is KGHDR and CDR2 is SFDVKD. CDR3 length: 15 residues.

The V call is TRBV5-1, the J call TRBJ2-7; 9 bases are a match to TRBD2. The V gene's germline CDR1 is SGHRS and CDR2 YFSETQ. CDR3 size: 16 residues. J was trimmed by 4 bases and V by 0 bases; bases with no gene match: 8. Here the CDR3 reads CASSLGVAGEGYEQYF. CDR3 nucleotide sequence: TGCGCCAGCAGCTTGGGGGTAGCGGGAGAAGGGTACGAGCAGTACTTC.

This clonotype was counted ten times or more. This chain uses TRBV7-9 with TRBJ2-5; D remains ambiguous. This CDR3 is 13 amino acids long. Looked up from germline, CDR1 is SEHNR and CDR2 is FQNEAQ (reference sequence). The V end was cut by 3 bases, the J end by 3 bases, with 8 bases between. CDR3 residues: CASSFYTEETQYF. CDR3 in DNA: TGTGCCAGCAGCTTCTATACAGAAGAGACCCAGTACTTC.

The sample holds many counts of this clonotype. V and J are TRBV29-1 and TRBJ2-7; TRBD1 matches 10 bases. The ends lost 7 bases at V and 3 bases at J; junction bases unmatched: 3. Germline lookup yields CDR1 SQVTM and CDR2 ANQGSEA. The CDR3 length is 12 residues. CDR3 in DNA: TGCAGCGCCTGGACAGGGGGCTACGAGCAGTACTTC. Translation gives CSAWTGGYEQYF.

In this sample, this clonotype turned up many times. The chain joins TRBV29-1 to TRBJ1-3; the D is unclear. V was clipped by 5 bases and J by 1 base, with 3 bases between them. Germline values: CDR1 SQVTM, CDR2 ANQGSEA. This CDR3 comprises 11 residues. The CDR3 spells CSVRSGNTIYF. The CDR3 DNA reads as TGCAGCGTTCGTTCTGGAAACACCATATATTTT.

This clonotype was seen a few times. This chain links TRBV6-2 or TRBV6-3 with TRBJ2-7; 8 positions match TRBD1. This CDR3 spans 15 amino acids. The germline CDR1 and CDR2 sequences are MNHEY and SVGEGT. V was pared by 5 bases and J by 2 bases, with 8 bases of the junction left unmatched. In DNA form, the CDR3 reads TGTGCCAGCAGTAGAGGACAGGGAGTCCCCTACGAGCAGTACTTC. This sequence encodes CASSRGQGVPYEQYF.

This clonotype was counted ten times or more. The rearrangement uses TRBV29-1 and TRBJ2-7; 7 bases are shared with TRBD1. CDR3 length: 13 residues. The V and J ends lost 4 bases and 2 bases, in that order; junction bases with no gene match: 5. Germline V gene sequence: CDR1 SQVTM, CDR2 ANQGSEA. The CDR3 is CSVGGGQAYEQYF. The DNA of the CDR3 is TGCAGCGTTGGGGGCGGACAGGCCTACGAGCAGTACTTC.

This clonotype has at least ten counts. V usage is TRBV9 and J usage is TRBJ2-5, with D perhaps being TRBD1 or TRBD2 (6 bases each). CDR1 and CDR2 from the germline V gene are SGDLS and YYNGEE. This CDR3 has 16 residues. Trimming took 0 bases from V and 2 from J, leaving 14 bases between them. The CDR3 sequence: CASSVGGRGLQETQYF. DNA of the CDR3: TGTGCCAGCAGCGTAGGGGGGCGGGGACTTCAAGAGACCCAGTACTTC.

This clonotype was found many times. The chain joins TRBV6-2 or TRBV6-3 to TRBJ1-2, with 10 bases matching TRBD1. J gave up 6 bases and V 0 bases, and 13 bases lay outside the gene matches. CDR3 length: 18 residues. In germline, CDR1 is MNHEY, CDR2 SVGEGT. CDR3 sequence: CASSYSTSALGTGDGYTF. CDR3 DNA: TGTGCCAGCAGTTACTCGACCTCCGCTTTAGGGACAGGGGATGGCTACACCTTC.

This clonotype was detected ten times or more. CDR3 sequence: CASRLGQAGQPQHF. CDR3 coding DNA: TGTGCCAGCAGACTTGGACAGGCTGGGCAGCCCCAGCATTTT. This chain joins TRBV28 and TRBJ1-5; 7 bases map to TRBD1. The CDR3 is 14 residues long. The germline CDR1 and CDR2 sequences are MDHEN and SYDVKM. With V trimmed by 6 bases and J by 7 bases, 9 bases remained unmatched.

This sequence joins TRBV24-1 and TRBJ2-2, with D possibly being TRBD1 (6 bases). Trimming stripped 6 bases from V and 3 bases from J, with 13 bases between. The CDR3 extends over 15 amino acids. Germline loops: CDR1 KGHDR, CDR2 SFDVKD. CDR3 protein: CATSRMAGDTGELFF. The CDR3 DNA is TGTGCCACCAGTAGGATGGCAGGGGACACCGGGGAGCTGTTTTTT.

This clonotype came up many times. The chain employs TRBV18 and TRBJ2-5; D is perhaps TRBD2 (6 bases). The CDR3 has 16 amino acids. Deletions cut 0 bases from V and 5 bases from J, with 16 bases between. Germline loops: CDR1 KGHSH, CDR2 LQKENI. The CDR3 protein is CASSPPGLNQGETQYF. CDR3 nucleotides: TGTGCCAGCTCACCACCGGGACTGAACCAGGGTGAGACCCAGTACTTC.

Ten or more counts support this clonotype. The V call is TRBV7-2, the J call TRBJ2-4, with 8 bases identical to TRBD2. Germline CDR1 SGHTA, CDR2 FQGNSA. CDR3 length equals 14 residues. The V and J ends lost 5 bases and 5 bases, in that order; junction bases with no gene match: 5. The CDR3 reads CASSARGGENIQYF. CDR3 nucleotides: TGTGCCAGCAGCGCCCGGGGGGGGGAAAACATTCAGTACTTC. Based on the CDR3 plus reference TRBV7-2 and TRBJ2-4, the full variable domain is GAGVSQSPSNKVTEKGKDVELRCDPISGHTALYWYRQSLGQGLEFLIYFQGNSAPDKSGLPSDRFSAERTGGSVSTLTIQRTQQEDSAVYLCASSARGGENIQYFGAGTRLSVL.

This clonotype was seen ten or more times. A much larger clone sits a single nucleotide away, making a read error possible. This chain connects TRBV6-5 to TRBJ2-7; D unclear. The CDR3 contains 14 residues. Deletions cut 11 bases from V and 5 bases from J, with 22 bases between. CDR1 and CDR2 (germline): MNHEY, SVGAGI. The DNA of the CDR3 is TGTGCCTGCACCCCGCTTCGCGGTTCAGACGAGCAGTACTTC. Its translation: CACTPLRGSDEQYF.

This clonotype was counted many times. This rearrangement joins TRBV6-4 to TRBJ1-2, with 7 bases aligning to TRBD1. This CDR3 comprises 12 residues. Germline trimming cut 6 bases from V and 8 bases from J; bases unmatched to any gene: 6. The V gene's germline CDR1 is MRHNA and CDR2 SNTAGT. The CDR3 nucleotides are TGTGCCAGCAGACCGACAGGGCTGGGCTACACCTTC. Translated: CASRPTGLGYTF.

Comment on this clonotype: A single base separates this from a much larger clone, so it may be a read error. The rearrangement uses TRBV24-1 and TRBJ1-3; D is possibly TRBD1 (6 bases). The CDR3 contains 15 residues. CDR1 and CDR2 (germline): KGHDR, SFDVKD. The CDR3 DNA follows: TGTGTCACCAGTGCACGGACAGAAGAAGGAAACACCATATATTTT. Encoded protein: CVTSARTEEGNTIYF.

This clonotype was detected ten times or more. CDR3 in DNA: TGTGCCAGCAGTTACAGGTTCGGGACAGGGACTGTTCAGCCCCAGCATTTT. This gives the protein CASSYRFGTGTVQPQHF. V gene TRBV6-2 or TRBV6-3 combines with J gene TRBJ1-5; TRBD1 agrees at 9 bases. Germline-derived CDR1 and CDR2 are MNHEY and SVGEGT. The ends lost 2 bases at V and 6 bases at J; junction bases unmatched: 11. There are 17 residues in the CDR3.